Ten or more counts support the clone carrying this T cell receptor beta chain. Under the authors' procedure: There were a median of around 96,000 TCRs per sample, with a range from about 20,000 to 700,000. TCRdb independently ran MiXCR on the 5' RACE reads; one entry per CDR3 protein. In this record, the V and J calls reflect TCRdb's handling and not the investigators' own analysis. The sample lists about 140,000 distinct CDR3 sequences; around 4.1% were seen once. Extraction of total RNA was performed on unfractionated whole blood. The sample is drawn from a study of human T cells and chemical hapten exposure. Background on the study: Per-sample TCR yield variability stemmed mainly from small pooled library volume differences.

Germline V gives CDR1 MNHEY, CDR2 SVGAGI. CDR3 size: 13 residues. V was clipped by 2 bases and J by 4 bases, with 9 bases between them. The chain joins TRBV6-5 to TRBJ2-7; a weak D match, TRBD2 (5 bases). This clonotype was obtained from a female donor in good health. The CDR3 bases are TGTGCCAGCAGTTACGGGGAGCGGTACGAGCAGTACTTC. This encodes CASSYGERYEQYF.